Sequencing of this TCR beta chain was carried out in a study of glioma-infiltrating T cells after dendritic cell vaccination. As for the study in general: Glioblastoma patients came from Phase I and II dendritic cell vaccination trials.

TCRdb's table, derived via immunoSEQ multiplex PCR, lists solely in-frame clones and lacks some. Of about 99,000 clones detected, around 80% appear once; the ten largest clones hold 5% to 7%. The CDR3 runs 14 residues. Deletions cut 3 bases from V and 4 bases from J, with 12 bases between. CDR1 MNHEY and CDR2 SVGAGI come from the germline V gene. The time point: after dendritic cell vaccination, including at tumor progression/relapse. This chain joins TRBV6-5 and TRBJ1-1, with D perhaps matching TRBD1 (5 bases). The receptor comes from a human donor with glioblastoma. Sample: blood, taken after dendritic cell vaccination. CDR3 in amino acids: CASSYLGGGTEAFF. CDR3 DNA sequence: TGTGCCAGCAGTTATTTGGGCGGGGGCACTGAAGCTTTCTTT.